These 23 T cell receptor beta chains originate from one sample sequenced in a study of blood T cell repertoires in COVID-19. This table comes from immunoSEQ multiplex PCR, and its TCRdb copy is limited to in-frame clones, with some not included. The sample contains hundreds of thousands of clones, more than 75% of which appear only once. Specimen: PBMCs or T cells enriched from blood (not recorded which). The receptors come from a man in his sixties who had recovered from COVID-19.

This sequence joins TRBV6-1 and TRBJ1-5; 7 bases line up with TRBD1. CDR1 MNHNS and CDR2 SASEGT come from the germline V gene. V shed 3 bases and J 3 bases; nucleotides not matched to a gene: 11. The length of the CDR3 is 17 residues. CDR3 region: CASSDFGQASYNQPQHF. The CDR3 DNA is TGTGCCAGCAGTGACTTCGGACAGGCGAGTTACAATCAGCCCCAGCATTTT.

The genes are TRBV7-9 and TRBJ2-3; 8 bases are a match to TRBD2. V was pared by 5 bases and J by 6 bases, with 7 bases of the junction left unmatched. The CDR3 runs 14 residues. The germline gives CDR1 SEHNR, CDR2 FQNEAQ (reference sequence). The CDR3 sequence: CASSNAGGADTQYF. CDR3 nucleotides: TGTGCCAGCAGCAATGCGGGGGGCGCCGATACGCAGTATTTT. The variable domain in full, completed from reference TRBV7-9 and TRBJ2-3, reads DTGVSQNPRHKITKRGQNVTFRCDPISEHNRLYWYRQTLGQGPEFLTYFQNEAQLEKSRLLSDRFSAERPKGSFSTLEIQRTEQGDSAMYLCASSNAGGADTQYFGPGTRLTVL.

V and J are TRBV18 and TRBJ2-5, with a weak D call TRBD2 (6 bases). Trimming shortened V by 5 bases and J by 4 bases, and 17 bases separated the two germline ends. Looked up from germline, CDR1 is KGHSH and CDR2 is LQKENI. This CDR3 has 15 amino acids. CDR3 region: CASSTPRVEGETQYF. As DNA, the CDR3 is TGTGCCAGCTCAACCCCTCGCGTGGAGGGAGAGACCCAGTACTTC.

The chain employs TRBV4-1 and TRBJ2-2; 11 nucleotides align to TRBD1. The CDR3 has 17 residues. Germline V gene lookup returns CDR1 MGHRA and CDR2 YSYEKL. The V segment lost 6 bases and the J segment 7 bases; nucleotides outside the gene matches: 13. In DNA form, the CDR3 reads TGCGCCAGCAGTCAATACCAAGGACAGGGGGCAATCGGGGAGCTGTTTTTT. It is translated as CASSQYQGQGAIGELFF.

The chain joins TRBV6-2 or TRBV6-3 to TRBJ2-1; no clear D gene. CDR1 is MNHEY and CDR2 is SVGEGT in the germline V gene. V lost 4 bases and J lost 5, with 15 bases in between. The CDR3 is made up of 15 amino acids. CDR3 amino acids: CASSSSRVINNEQFF. The CDR3 coding sequence is TGTGCCAGCAGTTCCTCCCGGGTGATCAACAATGAGCAGTTCTTC.

The chain joins TRBV5-1 to TRBJ1-1; D perhaps matches TRBD1 (6 bases). With 2 bases removed from V and 10 bases from J, the gap between germline ends came to 24 bases. Germline V CDR1 and CDR2: SGHRS, YFSETQ. This CDR3 has 16 residues. The CDR3 nucleotides are TGCGCCAGCAGCTTTAACCCGAGGGGGGGACAATCGGCAGCTTTCTTT. Translation gives CASSFNPRGGQSAAFF.

This chain connects TRBV9 to TRBJ2-3; TRBD2 aligns across 12 bases. The CDR3 extends over 16 amino acids. V dropped 4 bases and J dropped 2; count of bases not matched to a gene: 5. CDR1 SGDLS and CDR2 YYNGEE come from the germline V gene. In nucleotides, the CDR3 is TGTGCCAGCAGCCCCGGGACTAGCGGGTACACAGATACGCAGTATTTT. Protein: CASSPGTSGYTDTQYF.

The chain joins TRBV27 to TRBJ2-7, with 8 bases matching TRBD1. CDR1 is MNHEY, CDR2 SMNVEV, per germline (reference sequence). With 5 bases clipped from V and 6 bases from J, the junction kept 12 bases outside the gene matches. There are 15 residues in the CDR3. In DNA form, the CDR3 reads TGTGCCAGCAGTCCACCGACAGGGGAGTACTGCGAGCAGTACTTC. Its translation is CASSPPTGEYCEQYF.

The chain carries TRBV7-9 and TRBJ1-1; 7 bases agree with TRBD1. Per the germline V gene, CDR1 is SEHNR and CDR2 is FQNEAQ (reference sequence). The CDR3 runs to 16 residues. The V and J ends lost 4 bases and 2 bases, in that order; junction bases with no gene match: 10. CDR3 coding DNA: TGTGCCAGCAGCTCTATCCCCCACAGGGGTAACACTGAAGCTTTCTTT. As protein: CASSSIPHRGNTEAFF.

The J gene is TRBJ1-2, the V gene TRBV4-2, with D possibly matching TRBD1 (6 bases). The CDR3 consists of 15 residues. The germline V and J ends were trimmed by 1 base and 4 bases, with 13 bases remaining between them. The germline V gene encodes CDR1 LGHNA and CDR2 YNFKEQ. The CDR3 nucleotides are TGTGCCAGCAGCCAAGGGCTCGGGGGGGCCTATGGCTACACCTTC. It codes for CASSQGLGGAYGYTF.

The rearrangement joins TRBV19 to TRBJ1-2; 9 bases match TRBD1. Germline assignment: CDR1 LNHDA and CDR2 SQIVND (reference sequence). Unmatched junction bases numbered 6, after V lost 3 bases and J lost 7 bases. This CDR3 region has 14 residues. CDR3 DNA sequence: TGTGCCAGTAGTATGGACAGGGGACTCGGTGGCTACACCTTC. Translating it yields CASSMDRGLGGYTF. Full variable domain (remainder filled in from reference TRBV19 and TRBJ1-2): DGGITQSPKYLFRKEGQNVTLSCEQNLNHDAMYWYRQDPGQGLRLIYYSQIVNDFQKGDIAEGYSVSREKKESFPLTVTSAQKNPTAFYLCASSMDRGLGGYTFGSGTRLTVV.

The V call is TRBV11-2, the J call TRBJ1-6; 9 nucleotides align to TRBD1. The ends lost 5 bases at V and 7 bases at J; junction bases unmatched: 3. The CDR3 extends over 14 amino acids. The germline gives CDR1 SGHAT, CDR2 FQNNGV. The CDR3 is CASSRDRDNSPLHF. In nucleotides, the CDR3 is TGTGCCAGCAGCCGGGACAGGGACAATTCACCCCTCCACTTT. Together with reference TRBV11-2 and TRBJ1-6, the CDR3 gives the full variable domain: EAGVAQSPRYKIIEKRQSVAFWCNPISGHATLYWYQQILGQGPKLLIQFQNNGVVDDSQLPKDRFSAERLKGVDSTLKIQPAKLEDSAVYLCASSRDRDNSPLHFGNGTRLTVT.

The chain couples TRBV27 to TRBJ2-3, with 8 positions matching TRBD2. The V and J ends lost 7 bases and 6 bases, in that order; junction bases with no gene match: 12. The CDR3 has 15 residues. Germline CDR1 reads MNHEY; CDR2 reads SMNVEV (reference sequence). CDR3 amino acids: CASNPESGRGDTQYF. The CDR3 region has the DNA TGTGCCAGCAATCCTGAAAGCGGGAGAGGGGATACGCAGTATTTT.

This chain links TRBV5-6 with TRBJ2-7, with 10 bases that match TRBD1. Germline V CDR1 and CDR2: SGHDT, YYEEEE. The CDR3 sequence is 14 residues long. With V trimmed by 4 bases and J by 3 bases, 4 bases remained unmatched. The CDR3 spells CASSRGQGNYEQYF. In DNA form, the CDR3 reads TGTGCCAGCAGCCGGGGACAGGGGAACTACGAGCAGTACTTC.

This clone appeared once. The CDR3 DNA sequence: TGTGCCAGCAGCCCCATGGGGTTAGGGGCCGGAGAGCAGTACTTC. It encodes CASSPMGLGAGEQYF. V is TRBV5-4 and J is TRBJ2-7, with a tentative D call TRBD1 (5 bases). Germline CDR1 reads SGHNT; CDR2 reads YYREEE (reference sequence). This CDR3 comprises 15 residues. Trimming pared 4 bases from V and 7 bases from J, leaving 21 bases between.

The chain is built from TRBV19 and TRBJ2-7; D gene ambiguous. The CDR3 loop spans 10 amino acids. Trimming removed 7 bases at V and 5 bases at J, with 6 bases between. Per germline, CDR1 LNHDA and CDR2 SQIVND (reference sequence). The CDR3: CASIQDEQYF. CDR3 in DNA: TGTGCCAGTATTCAGGACGAGCAGTACTTC.

The J gene is TRBJ2-5, the V gene TRBV3-1 (or the pseudogene TRBV3-2), with unresolved D. With 1 base removed from V and 5 bases from J, the gap between germline ends came to 20 bases. CDR1 and CDR2 from the germline V gene are LGHDT and YNNKEL (reference sequence). This CDR3 spans 17 amino acids. In DNA, the CDR3 is TGTGCCAGCAGCCAAGGAGAAAAACGACAATTTAGGGAGACCCAGTACTTC. Protein sequence: CASSQGEKRQFRETQYF.

The rearrangement joins TRBV19 to TRBJ1-5; 10 nucleotides agree with TRBD1. Germline V gene lookup returns CDR1 LNHDA and CDR2 SQIVND (reference sequence). V was clipped by 4 bases and J by 5 bases; unmatched bases: 5. The CDR3 covers 15 residues. CDR3 DNA: TGTGCCAGTAGTAGGACAGGGGGGGAGTATCAGCCCCAGCATTTT. As protein: CASSRTGGEYQPQHF.

This clone showed up just once. The chain recombines TRBV11-3 with TRBJ2-1; maybe TRBD2 (5 bases). The ends were cut back, 0 bases at V and 0 bases at J, with 9 bases in the middle. Germline CDR1 and CDR2: SGHNT and YENEEA. This CDR3 has 16 residues. CDR3 coding DNA: TGTGCCAGCAGCTTAGAACTAACTAGCTCCTACAATGAGCAGTTCTTC. Its translation: CASSLELTSSYNEQFF.

The chain has TRBV6-5 and TRBJ2-1; weak D call: TRBD2 (5 bases). The CDR3 sequence is 14 residues long. V was trimmed by 3 bases and J by 5 bases, leaving 11 bases between them. Germline CDR1 MNHEY, CDR2 SVGAGI. The CDR3 DNA reads as TGTGCCAGCAGTTATTCGGACTCGAACAATGAGCAGTTCTTC. Its translation: CASSYSDSNNEQFF.

This clone appeared a single time. Other DNA variants within this sample encode the same CDR3. This chain links TRBV6-5 with TRBJ1-2; TRBD1 matches 10 bases. Germline values: CDR1 MNHEY, CDR2 SVGAGI. Losses at the gene ends were 0 bases for V and 3 bases for J; bases not matched to a gene: 1. The CDR3 consists of 15 residues. The CDR3 DNA is TGTGCCAGCAGTTACTCAGGGACAGGGGACTATGGCTACACCTTC. Translated: CASSYSGTGDYGYTF.

There are a few counts of this clone. This chain uses TRBV7-8 with TRBJ2-7; possibly TRBD1 for D (6 bases). In germline, CDR1 is SGHVS, CDR2 FQNEAQ. V was cut by 4 bases and J by 3 bases, with 10 bases left in between. The CDR3 totals 13 residues. The DNA of the CDR3 is TGTGCCAGCAGCTCCCGGGACATCTACGAGCAGTACTTC. Translated, it gives CASSSRDIYEQYF.

The chain has TRBV7-2 and TRBJ1-1; D perhaps matches TRBD1 (5 bases). Looked up from germline, CDR1 is SGHTA and CDR2 is FQGNSA. The CDR3 extends over 15 amino acids. The V gene lost 1 base and the J gene lost 4 bases, with 13 bases spanning the gap. The CDR3 nucleotides are TGTGCCAGCAGCTTAGGACTGGGGCGAGGCACTGAAGCTTTCTTT. Translated, it gives CASSLGLGRGTEAFF.